Given below is one T cell receptor (beta chain) in context. V lost 5 bases and J 11 bases, leaving 21 bases between the germline ends. The CDR3 is 14 amino acids. Germline V lookup: CDR1 MDHEN, CDR2 SYDVKM. These data belong to a study of blood T cells in healthy people across ages. Primed by a sample-barcoded 5' primer and a J-beta primer mix, a second PCR proceeded for about 7 to 11 cycles. TCRdb passed the 5' RACE reads through MiXCR, listing each CDR3 protein once. This table holds 1.2 million to 1.5 million distinct CDR3 sequences, 42% found once. The TCR sequence derives from a young woman in good health. This chain joins TRBV28 and TRBJ2-5; the D gene is possibly TRBD2 (5 bases). The sequenced sample was blood. The CDR3 DNA is TGTGCCAGCAGTCGGACTCGATTCTACAATGAGCAGTACTTC. This codes for CASSRTRFYNEQYF.